What follows describes a single TCR beta chain. Per the germline V gene, CDR1 is ENHRY and CDR2 is SYGVKD. The length of the CDR3 is 12 residues. Trimming pared 8 bases from V and 2 bases from J, leaving 9 bases between. The data stem from a study of blood T cell repertoires in COVID-19. In the study's own analysis: Amplifying reference gene primers gave estimates of nucleated cell counts. Profiled with immunoSEQ multiplex PCR; TCRdb holds only in-frame clones, not every one. V, J and clone size reflect that table, while D and trimming were determined from the DNA. Among 250,000 to 300,000 clones listed, around 88% were seen once.

The sequence derives from a woman aged 70-85 years with COVID-19, enrolled during active disease. The sample taken for sequencing was peripheral blood. The genes are TRBV10-3 and TRBJ2-5, with TRBD1 as a possible D gene (5 bases). CDR3 sequence (DNA): TGTGCCATCCAGGGTATACAAGAGACCCAGTACTTC. It translates to CAIQGIQETQYF.